This T cell receptor beta chain originates from a study of CD8 T cells in ankylosing spondylitis. Each CDR3 protein gets one entry after TCRdb re-called the 5' RACE reads with MiXCR. The profile shows some 240,000 distinct CDR3 sequences, around 7.8% of them singletons. The V gene lost 0 bases and the J gene lost 6 bases, with 15 bases spanning the gap. The CDR3 contains 15 residues. The germline V gene encodes CDR1 DFQATT and CDR2 SNEGSKA (reference sequence). This clonotype was seen only a few times. Sequenced sample: blood, either unsorted or a sorted T cell fraction (not recorded which). The V and J genes are TRBV20-1 and TRBJ2-1; D is perhaps TRBD2 (6 bases). The clonotype was recovered from a male donor with ankylosing spondylitis or in good health (not recorded which). CDR3 sequence (DNA): TGCAGTGCTAGAGATCTCGTCGGGAGTGGCAATGAGCAGTTCTTC. Residues: CSARDLVGSGNEQFF.